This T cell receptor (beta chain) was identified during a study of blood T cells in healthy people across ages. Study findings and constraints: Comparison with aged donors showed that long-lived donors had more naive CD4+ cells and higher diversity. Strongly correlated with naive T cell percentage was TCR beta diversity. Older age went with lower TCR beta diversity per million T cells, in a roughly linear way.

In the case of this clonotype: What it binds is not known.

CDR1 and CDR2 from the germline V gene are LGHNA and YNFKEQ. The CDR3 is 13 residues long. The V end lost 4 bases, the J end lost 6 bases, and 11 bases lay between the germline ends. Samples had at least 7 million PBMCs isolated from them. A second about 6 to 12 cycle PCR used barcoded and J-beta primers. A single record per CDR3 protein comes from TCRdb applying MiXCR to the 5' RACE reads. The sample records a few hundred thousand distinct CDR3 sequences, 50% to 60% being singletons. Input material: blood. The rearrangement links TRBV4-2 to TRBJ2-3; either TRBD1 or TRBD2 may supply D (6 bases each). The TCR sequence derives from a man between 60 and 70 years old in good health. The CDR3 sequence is CASSPGEVDTQYF. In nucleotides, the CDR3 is TGTGCCAGCAGCCCAGGGGAGGTGGATACGCAGTATTTT.